The 8 T cell receptor beta chains below all came from one sample that was sequenced in a study of PD-1 blockade in classical Hodgkin lymphoma. Time point denoted: cycle 4 day 1 (C4D1), after 5 to 7 weeks of nivolumab. Every single patient, without exception, relapsed after autologous stem cell transplantation, and brentuximab vedotin exposure varied. TCRdb's table, derived via immunoSEQ multiplex PCR, lists solely in-frame clones and lacks some. The sample contains approximately 84,000 clones, 83% of which appear only once. The material was peripheral blood mononuclear cells (PBMCs), obtained before the fourth cycle of nivolumab. These receptors all come from a human donor with classical Hodgkin lymphoma.

The J gene is TRBJ2-3, the V gene TRBV20-1; D gene uncertain. Germline V gene sequence: CDR1 DFQATT, CDR2 SNEGSKA (reference sequence). This CDR3 spans 11 amino acids. The V and J ends lost 3 bases and 14 bases respectively, with 15 bases between them. CDR3 nucleotide sequence: TGCAGTGCTAGTAACGTCCAATCCCCGTATTTT. Translation gives CSASNVQSPYF.

The chain uses TRBV4-1 and TRBJ2-7; D possibly matches TRBD1 or TRBD2 (6 bases each). Trimming took off 1 base at V and 7 bases at J, with 11 bases between the two ends. CDR1 is MGHRA and CDR2 is YSYEKL in the germline V gene. The CDR3 extends over 13 amino acids. The CDR3 sequence is CASSQGRGAEQYF. The CDR3 nucleotides read TGCGCCAGCAGCCAAGGGAGGGGGGCAGAGCAGTACTTC.

The rearrangement links TRBV14 to TRBJ2-7, with 11 bases that match TRBD2. V shed 4 bases, J shed 9 bases, and the junction held 5 bases outside the gene matches. CDR1 and CDR2 (germline): SGHDN, FVKESK. CDR3 length: 13 residues. This CDR3 reads CASSPATSGRQYF. The CDR3 nucleotides read TGTGCCAGCAGCCCAGCAACTAGCGGGAGGCAGTACTTC.

As DNA, the CDR3 is TGTGCCAGCAGTCCCCCTAGCGGAATGGGTGAGCAGTTCTTC. Encoded protein: CASSPPSGMGEQFF. The chain carries TRBV28 and TRBJ2-1; TRBD2 aligns across 7 bases. With 5 bases clipped from V and 9 bases from J, the junction kept 10 bases outside the gene matches. There are 14 residues in the CDR3. Germline V gene data show CDR1 as MDHEN and CDR2 as SYDVKM. The full variable domain, in which reference TRBV28 and TRBJ2-1 provide the parts outside the CDR3, is DVKVTQSSRYLVKRTGEKVFLECVQDMDHENMFWYRQDPGLGLRLIYFSYDVKMKEKGDIPEGYSVSREKKERFSLILESASTNQTSMYLCASSPPSGMGEQFFGPGTRLTVL.

V gene TRBV5-6 combines with J gene TRBJ2-7, with no clear D. V dropped 4 bases and J dropped 6 bases, with 8 bases sitting between them. Germline CDR1 SGHDT, CDR2 YYEEEE. This CDR3 comprises 11 residues. CDR3 amino acids: CASSLWGEQYF. The CDR3 nucleotides are TGTGCCAGCAGCCTATGGGGCGAGCAGTACTTC. The complete variable domain, with remaining parts taken from reference TRBV5-6 and TRBJ2-7, reads DAGVTQSPTHLIKTRGQQVTLRCSPKSGHDTVSWYQQALGQGPQFIFQYYEEEERQRGNFPDRFSGHQFPNYSSELNVNALLLGDSALYLCASSLWGEQYFGPGTRLTVT.

The chain uses TRBV7-9 and TRBJ2-7; TRBD1 matches at 9 bases. The J segment lost 1 base and the V segment lost 3 bases, leaving 4 bases of the junction unmatched. Germline V gene sequence: CDR1 SEHNR, CDR2 FQNEAQ (reference sequence). This CDR3 region has 15 residues. The CDR3 reads CASSFTGGASYEQYF. As DNA, the CDR3 is TGTGCCAGCAGCTTCACAGGGGGCGCATCCTACGAGCAGTACTTC.

This clone was counted only a few times. The V gene is TRBV9, the J gene TRBJ1-1; 9 bases agree with TRBD1. In germline, CDR1 is SGDLS, CDR2 YYNGEE. The CDR3 has 15 amino acids. V was pared by 0 bases and J by 6 bases, with 6 bases of the junction left unmatched. For the CDR3, the DNA is TGTGCCAGCAGCGTAGCCAGGGACAGGGAGGCTGAAGCTTTCTTT. It is translated as CASSVARDREAEAFF.

This clone was observed a handful of times. The gene calls are TRBV13 and TRBJ2-2; 7 nucleotides line up with TRBD1. The germline CDR1 and CDR2 sequences are PRHDT and FYEKMQ (reference sequence). The V and J ends lost 4 bases and 7 bases, in that order; junction bases with no gene match: 9. The CDR3 is 15 residues long. CDR3 nucleotide sequence: TGTGCCAGCAGCTCCACGGGACAGCGAGACGGGGAGCTGTTTTTT. This codes for CASSSTGQRDGELFF.